This T cell receptor beta chain was sequenced for a study of graft-versus-host responses after intestinal transplantation. Study context: Recipients underwent multivisceral, liver-intestinal, or isolated intestinal transplants. Points from the study as a whole: Allografts of one patient group, those with graft-donor T cell macrochimerism, had high graft-versus-host to host-versus-graft clonal ratios.

This CDR3 is built from 14 residues. V dropped 1 base and J dropped 8 bases, with 12 bases sitting between them. CDR1 and CDR2 (germline): MGHRA, YSYEKL. This clone was seen just once. Its antigen is unknown. The table came from immunoSEQ multiplex PCR; TCRdb's copy has only in-frame clones and leaves some out. The repertoire holds under 150,000 clones, around 90% seen once, with approximately 0.17% in the top ten. This chain uses TRBV4-1 with TRBJ2-1; no clear D. The input for sequencing was unstimulated CD4+ T cells sorted from spleen or lymph node cells, taken before intestinal transplant. This receptor was taken from a human donor who received an intestinal transplant. CDR3 sequence reads: CASSQGPHSHEQFF. DNA of the CDR3: TGCGCCAGCAGCCAAGGACCTCATTCCCATGAGCAGTTCTTC.